The rows below give T cell receptor beta chains drawn from one sample of a study of early T cells in non-severe SARS-CoV-2 infection. TCRdb reprocessed the 5' RACE reads via MiXCR and lists one record per CDR3 protein. The repertoire holds tens of thousands of distinct CDR3 sequences, with 3% to 4.5% as singletons. The sample taken for sequencing was whole blood. The receptors were gathered from an adult who was a healthcare worker with PCR-confirmed SARS-CoV-2 infection or an uninfected control (not recorded which). CDR3s include the opening cysteine and the closing phenylalanine or tryptophan. A D gene is named only where the DNA matches it firmly. The listing skips clone size in some rows; elsewhere it reads once, few, many or a size class.

cdr3_aa | cdr3_nt | cdr3_length | v_call | d_call | clone_size | j_call
CASRPPTGNTEAFF | TGTGCCAGCAGACCCCCCACAGGTAACACTGAAGCTTTCTTT | 14 | TRBV28 | NA | many | TRBJ1-1
CASSRRTEFQNTEAFF | TGTGCCAGCAGTCGGAGGACCGAGTTTCAGAACACTGAAGCTTTCTTT | 16 | TRBV11-2 | NA | few | TRBJ1-1
CASSLIRLREGSTDTQYF | TGTGCCAGCAGCTTAATTCGATTGCGGGAGGGGAGCACAGATACGCAGTATTTT | 18 | TRBV7-8 | TRBD2 | NA | TRBJ2-3
CSASPTRNTEAFF | TGCAGTGCTAGCCCCACGAGGAACACTGAAGCTTTCTTT | 13 | TRBV20-1 | NA | many | TRBJ1-1
CASSSDRGNYNEQFF | TGTGCCAGCAGCTCCGACAGGGGCAATTACAATGAGCAGTTCTTC | 15 | TRBV5-4 | TRBD1 | NA | TRBJ2-1
CASSLTGTLQETQYF | TGTGCTAGCAGCTTAACCGGGACACTTCAAGAGACCCAGTACTTC | 15 | TRBV7-7 | NA | many | TRBJ2-5
CASSPRTLDTGELFF | TGCGCCAGCAGCCCCCGGACTCTTGACACCGGGGAGCTGTTTTTT | 15 | TRBV5-1 | NA | many | TRBJ2-2
CASTWTSGMNTGELFF | TGCGCCAGCACCTGGACTAGCGGGATGAACACCGGGGAGCTGTTTTTT | 16 | TRBV5-1 | TRBD2 | many | TRBJ2-2
CASSLQELEETQYF | TGTGCCAGCAGCTTACAGGAACTCGAAGAGACCCAGTACTTC | 14 | TRBV11-2 | NA | many | TRBJ2-5
CSARVPGGNQPQHF | TGCAGTGCTAGAGTGCCCGGGGGCAATCAGCCCCAGCATTTT | 14 | TRBV20-1 | NA | many | TRBJ1-5
CASSPEVRNSPLHF | TGCGCCAGCAGCCCGGAAGTGAGGAATTCACCCCTCCACTTT | 14 | TRBV5-1 | NA | few | TRBJ1-6
CSAGPSGINNEQFF | TGCAGTGCAGGCCCTAGCGGGATAAACAATGAGCAGTTCTTC | 14 | TRBV20-1 | TRBD2 | many | TRBJ2-1
CASSMSTDTQYF | TGTGCCAGTAGTATGAGCACAGATACGCAGTATTTT | 12 | TRBV19 | NA | many | TRBJ2-3
CASSLSTQSGLPYGYTF | TGTGCCAGCAGCTTATCCACCCAGTCGGGACTGCCCTATGGCTACACCTTC | 17 | TRBV7-9 | NA | many | TRBJ1-2
CASTWGGTNPLANYGYTF | TGTGCCAGCACCTGGGGGGGTACGAACCCATTAGCTAACTATGGCTACACCTTC | 18 | TRBV12-3/TRBV12-4 | NA | many | TRBJ1-2
CASSPGATNEKLFF | TGTGCCAGCTCACCTGGGGCAACTAATGAAAAACTGTTTTTT | 14 | TRBV18 | NA | many | TRBJ1-4
CASSQQGPNLPQHF | TGTGCCAGCAGTCAACAAGGCCCCAATCTTCCCCAGCATTTT | 14 | TRBV12-3/TRBV12-4 | NA | many | TRBJ1-5
CASSLRPDSYNEQFF | TGCGCCAGCAGCTTACGTCCCGACTCCTACAATGAGCAGTTCTTC | 15 | TRBV5-1 | NA | many | TRBJ2-1
CASSFGPSTDTQYF | TGTGCCAGCAGCTTTGGACCGAGCACAGATACGCAGTATTTT | 14 | TRBV7-6 | NA | many | TRBJ2-3
CASSFPSAPHQPQHF | TGTGCCAGCAGTTTCCCGAGTGCCCCGCATCAGCCCCAGCATTTT | 15 | TRBV28 | NA | medium-sized | TRBJ1-5
CASSLHPGQGRNEQFF | TGTGCCAGCAGTTTACACCCGGGACAGGGTCGTAATGAGCAGTTCTTC | 16 | TRBV28 | TRBD1 | many | TRBJ2-1
CASSDTSGNTDTQYF | TGTGCCAGCAGTGACACTAGCGGAAACACAGATACGCAGTATTTT | 15 | TRBV6-4 | TRBD2 | many | TRBJ2-3
CASRGQGLREKLFF | TGTGCCAGCAGGGGACAGGGTCTGCGGGAAAAACTGTTTTTT | 14 | TRBV27 | TRBD1 | few | TRBJ1-4
CATQGGGYTF | TGTGCCACACAGGGAGGGGGCTACACCTTC | 10 | TRBV28 | NA | many | TRBJ1-2
CASSPRTPSGPTNEKLFF | TGTGCCAGCAGTCCCCGGACACCCTCGGGTCCAACTAATGAAAAACTGTTTTTT | 18 | TRBV6-5 | NA | many | TRBJ1-4
CSAGGTDYMNTEAFF | TGCAGTGCTGGCGGGACAGACTACATGAACACTGAAGCTTTCTTT | 15 | TRBV20-1 | TRBD1 | many | TRBJ1-1
CASSLEGGGGNTIYF | TGTGCCAGCAGTTTAGAAGGGGGAGGTGGAAACACCATATATTTT | 15 | TRBV27 | NA | many | TRBJ1-3
CASSLIFTGTGELFF | TGTGCCAGCTCACTCATATTTACCGGGACCGGGGAGCTGTTTTTT | 15 | TRBV18 | NA | many | TRBJ2-2